One and the same sample provided the 15 T cell receptor beta chains below, sequenced in a study of blood T cell repertoires in COVID-19. Assay: immunoSEQ multiplex PCR; the TCRdb copy retains only in-frame clones and omits some. This sample has under 500,000 clones, with nearly 90% found just once. Sequenced input: PBMCs or T cells enriched from blood (not recorded which). The origin of the receptors is a woman aged 18-29 years with acute COVID-19.

The chain employs TRBV24-1 and TRBJ2-1; 8 nucleotides agree with TRBD1. The CDR3 spans 16 residues. The germline V gene has CDR1 KGHDR and CDR2 SFDVKD. The V and J ends lost 5 bases and 0 bases, in that order; junction bases with no gene match: 5. This CDR3 reads CATSAPDRVSYNEQFF. Here the CDR3 DNA reads TGTGCCACCAGTGCCCCGGACAGGGTCTCCTACAATGAGCAGTTCTTC.

The chain links TRBV9 to TRBJ2-5, with 7 nucleotides matching TRBD2. J gave up 5 bases and V 2 bases, and 15 bases lay outside the gene matches. The CDR3 is 17 amino acids. Germline CDR1 SGDLS, CDR2 YYNGEE. CDR3 DNA sequence: TGTGCCAGCAGCGTCGGCCACGACTCAGGGCGGGGGGAGACCCAGTACTTC. Translation: CASSVGHDSGRGETQYF.

This sequence joins TRBV5-1 and TRBJ2-6, with a tentative D call TRBD1 (6 bases). CDR3 size: 16 residues. V was clipped by 5 bases and J by 0 bases, with 12 bases between them. The germline CDR1 and CDR2 sequences are SGHRS and YFSETQ. The CDR3 spells CASSEGHNSGANVLTF. As DNA, the CDR3 is TGCGCCAGCAGTGAGGGACACAACTCTGGGGCCAACGTCCTGACTTTC.

The rearrangement links TRBV7-3 to TRBJ1-2, with D possibly TRBD1 on 5 matching bases. Germline CDR1 is SGHTA and CDR2 is FQGTGA. The CDR3 has 14 residues. The V end was cut by 5 bases, the J end by 0 bases, with 10 bases between. The DNA for the CDR3 is TGTGCCAGCAGCCCCGGACATTCTAACTATGGCTACACCTTC. It yields the protein CASSPGHSNYGYTF. The variable domain in full, completed from reference TRBV7-3 and TRBJ1-2, reads GAGVSQTPSNKVTEKGKYVELRCDPISGHTALYWYRQSLGQGPEFLIYFQGTGAADDSGLPNDRFFAVRPEGSVSTLKIQRTERGDSAVYLCASSPGHSNYGYTFGSGTRLTVV.

The J gene is TRBJ1-3, the V gene TRBV3-1 (or the pseudogene TRBV3-2); no clear D gene. The CDR3 totals 14 residues. CDR1 and CDR2 from the germline V gene are LGHDT and YNNKEL (reference sequence). Trimming left V 1 base short and J 3 bases short, with 7 bases between. The CDR3 region has the DNA TGTGCCAGCAGCCAAGGTGACAATGGAAACACCATATATTTT. This translates into CASSQGDNGNTIYF.

This clone occurred once. This chain joins TRBV7-9 and TRBJ2-6; D possibly corresponds to TRBD1 (6 bases). CDR1 and CDR2 from the germline V gene are SEHNR and FQNEAQ (reference sequence). V gave up 3 bases and J gave up 4 bases, with 13 bases separating them. The CDR3 spans 16 residues. In DNA, the CDR3 is TGTGCCAGCAGCTTCGACAGGTTTGGGGGGGCCAACGTCCTGACTTTC. Protein: CASSFDRFGGANVLTF.

This chain uses TRBV2 with TRBJ1-2; D is perhaps TRBD1 (6 bases). CDR1 and CDR2 from the germline V gene are SNHLY and FYNNEI. This CDR3 has 13 residues. Trimming took off 7 bases at V and 4 bases at J, with 13 bases between the two ends. For the CDR3, the DNA is TGTGCCAGCACCCCCGCAGGGGTCTATGGCTACACCTTC. This gives the protein CASTPAGVYGYTF.

A single count supports this clone. V is TRBV11-2 and J is TRBJ2-3; D is possibly TRBD1 (5 bases). Germline V lookup: CDR1 SGHAT, CDR2 FQNNGV. The V gene lost 1 base and the J gene lost 2 bases, with 16 bases spanning the gap. The CDR3 contains 17 residues. The CDR3 reads CASSLALWTKTTDTQYF. CDR3 sequence (DNA): TGTGCCAGCAGCTTAGCTCTCTGGACAAAGACCACAGATACGCAGTATTTT.

This clone has just one count. This chain links TRBV25-1 with TRBJ2-5; D is perhaps TRBD1 (6 bases). This CDR3 is built from 14 residues. Trimming took off 6 bases at V and 3 bases at J, with 14 bases between the two ends. The germline V gene encodes CDR1 MGHDK and CDR2 SYGVNS. The CDR3 loop is CASRPTGIEETQYF. The CDR3 DNA follows: TGTGCCAGCAGGCCCACAGGGATCGAAGAGACCCAGTACTTC.

DNA for the CDR3: TGTGCCAGCAGACCCCCGGACAGGGGTAGAGAGCAGTACTTC. Amino acids: CASRPPDRGREQYF. The genes are TRBV6-5 and TRBJ2-7; 9 bases are shared with TRBD1. This CDR3 is built from 14 residues. CDR1 is MNHEY, CDR2 SVGAGI, per germline. The V and J ends lost 6 bases and 7 bases, in that order; junction bases with no gene match: 10.

This clone has just one count. The chain couples TRBV6-5 to TRBJ2-1; TRBD2 aligns across 8 bases. Germline V lookup: CDR1 MNHEY, CDR2 SVGAGI. The CDR3 consists of 13 residues. V lost 7 bases and J lost 5; bases outside the gene matches: 4. The CDR3 here is CASKLADNNEQFF. The CDR3, as DNA: TGTGCCAGCAAACTAGCGGACAACAATGAGCAGTTCTTC.

The chain carries TRBV7-9 and TRBJ2-7; 7 bases line up with TRBD1. The CDR3 has 16 amino acids. Germline V gene lookup returns CDR1 SEHNR and CDR2 FQNEAQ (reference sequence). Trimming cost V 5 bases and J 2 bases; bases outside gene matches: 12. CDR3 DNA sequence: TGTGCCAGCAGCCCCAAACCGGGACAGAAGACCTACGAGCAGTACTTC. Protein: CASSPKPGQKTYEQYF.

V is TRBV7-9 and J is TRBJ2-1, with D uncertain. In germline, CDR1 is SEHNR, CDR2 FQNEAQ (reference sequence). Trimming removed 4 bases from V and 3 bases from J, with 16 bases in between. CDR3 length: 16 amino acids. This CDR3 reads CASSSKKTQIYNEQFF. CDR3 coding DNA: TGTGCCAGCAGCTCCAAAAAGACACAAATCTACAATGAGCAGTTCTTC.

V gene TRBV10-3 combines with J gene TRBJ2-7; 12 nucleotides agree with TRBD1. Germline lookup yields CDR1 ENHRY and CDR2 SYGVKD. The CDR3 runs to 16 residues. Trimming at V came to 6 bases and at J to 6 bases, leaving 12 bases not matched to a gene. CDR3 nucleotide sequence: TGTGCCATCAGCCCGTGGGGGACAGGGGGCGCAGGCGAGCAGTACTTC. The encoded protein is CAISPWGTGGAGEQYF.

This chain's CDR3 is CASSFGQTEAFF. The CDR3 bases are TGTGCCAGCAGCTTTGGACAGACAGAAGCTTTCTTT. The V and J genes are TRBV7-9 and TRBJ1-1; TRBD1 might be the D (6 bases). This CDR3 has 12 amino acids. Germline CDR1 and CDR2: SEHNR and FQNEAQ (reference sequence). The ends were cut back, 3 bases at V and 8 bases at J, with 10 bases in the middle.